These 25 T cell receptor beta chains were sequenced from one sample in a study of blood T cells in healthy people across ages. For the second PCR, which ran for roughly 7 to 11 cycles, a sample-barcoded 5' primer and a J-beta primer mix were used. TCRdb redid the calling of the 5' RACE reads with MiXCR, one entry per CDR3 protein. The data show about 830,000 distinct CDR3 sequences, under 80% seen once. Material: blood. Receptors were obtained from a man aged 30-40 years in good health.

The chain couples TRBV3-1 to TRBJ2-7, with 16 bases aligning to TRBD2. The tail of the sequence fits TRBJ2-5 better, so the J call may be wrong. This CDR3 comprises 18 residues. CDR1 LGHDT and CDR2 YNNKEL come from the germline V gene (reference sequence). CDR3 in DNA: TGTGCCAGCAGCCCGGGACTAGCGGGGGGGCGTCTTGGTGAGACCCAGTACTTC. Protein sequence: CASSPGLAGGRLGETQYF.

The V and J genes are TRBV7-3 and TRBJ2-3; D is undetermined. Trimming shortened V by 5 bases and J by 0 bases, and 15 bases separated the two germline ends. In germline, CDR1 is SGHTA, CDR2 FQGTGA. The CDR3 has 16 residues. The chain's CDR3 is CASSEWVTGSTDTQYF. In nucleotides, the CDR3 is TGTGCCAGCAGCGAATGGGTTACGGGTAGCACAGATACGCAGTATTTT.

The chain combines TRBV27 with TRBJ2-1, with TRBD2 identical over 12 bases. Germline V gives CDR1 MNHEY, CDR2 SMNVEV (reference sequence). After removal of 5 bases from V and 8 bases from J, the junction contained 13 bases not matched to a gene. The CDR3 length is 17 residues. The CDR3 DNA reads TGTGCCAGCAGTCCCCGTGGGCTAGCGGGGGGGCGGGATGAGCAGTTCTTC. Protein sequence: CASSPRGLAGGRDEQFF.

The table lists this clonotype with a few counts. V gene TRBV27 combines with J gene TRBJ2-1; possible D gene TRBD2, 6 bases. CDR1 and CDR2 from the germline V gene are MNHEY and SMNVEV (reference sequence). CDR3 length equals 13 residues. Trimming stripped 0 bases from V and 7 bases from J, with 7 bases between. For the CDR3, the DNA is TGTGCCAGCAGTTTATCCGCGGGGAATGAGCAGTTCTTC. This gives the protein CASSLSAGNEQFF.

CDR3 DNA sequence: TGTGCCAGCAGCTTAGGACCCCGCTACGAGCAGTACTTC. It codes for CASSLGPRYEQYF. V is TRBV7-8 and J is TRBJ2-7; the D is unclear. Trimming took off 1 base at V and 3 bases at J, with 7 bases between the two ends. CDR3 length: 13 amino acids. Germline CDR1 is SGHVS and CDR2 is FQNEAQ. Variable domain in full (rest from reference TRBV7-8 and TRBJ2-7): GAGVSQSPRYKVAKRGQDVALRCDPISGHVSLFWYQQALGQGPEFLTYFQNEAQLDKSGLPSDRFFAERPEGSVSTLKIQRTQQEDSAVYLCASSLGPRYEQYFGPGTRLTVT.

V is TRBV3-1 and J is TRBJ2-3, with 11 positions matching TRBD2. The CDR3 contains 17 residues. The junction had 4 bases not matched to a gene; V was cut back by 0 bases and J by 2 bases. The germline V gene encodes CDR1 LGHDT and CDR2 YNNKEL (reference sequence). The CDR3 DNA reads TGTGCCAGCAGCCAAGAGGCTAGCGGGGGGTACACAGATACGCAGTATTTT. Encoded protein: CASSQEASGGYTDTQYF.

CDR3 nucleotides: TGTGCCAGCAGCTTCCCTCTAGCGGGGCAGGTCGACGAGCAGTACTTC. Its translation is CASSFPLAGQVDEQYF. The chain carries TRBV7-9 and TRBJ2-7, with 9 bases lining up with TRBD2. The CDR3 runs to 16 residues. The germline gives CDR1 SEHNR, CDR2 FQNEAQ (reference sequence). With V trimmed by 3 bases and J by 5 bases, 11 bases remained unmatched. The full variable domain, with the rest looked up from reference TRBV7-9 and TRBJ2-7, is DTGVSQNPRHKITKRGQNVTFRCDPISEHNRLYWYRQTLGQGPEFLTYFQNEAQLEKSRLLSDRFSAERPKGSFSTLEIQRTEQGDSAMYLCASSFPLAGQVDEQYFGPGTRLTVT.

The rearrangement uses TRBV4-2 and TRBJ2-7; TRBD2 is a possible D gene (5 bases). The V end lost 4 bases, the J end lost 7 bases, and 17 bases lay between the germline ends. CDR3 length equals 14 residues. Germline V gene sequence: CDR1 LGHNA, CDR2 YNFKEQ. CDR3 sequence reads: CASSLRALGDEQYF. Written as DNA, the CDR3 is TGTGCCAGCAGCCTCAGAGCCCTCGGGGATGAGCAGTACTTC.

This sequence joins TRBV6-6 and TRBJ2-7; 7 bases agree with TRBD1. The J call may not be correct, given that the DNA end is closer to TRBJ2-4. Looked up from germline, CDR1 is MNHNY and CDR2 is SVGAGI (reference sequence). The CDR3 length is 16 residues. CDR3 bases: TGTGCCAGCAGTTATCGGACAGGCCCTTCCAAAAACATTCAGTACTTC. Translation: CASSYRTGPSKNIQYF.

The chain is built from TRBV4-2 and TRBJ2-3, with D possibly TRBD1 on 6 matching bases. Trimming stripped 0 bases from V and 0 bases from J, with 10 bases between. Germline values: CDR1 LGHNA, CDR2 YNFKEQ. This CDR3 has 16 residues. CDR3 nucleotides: TGTGCCAGCAGCCAAGAAGTGGGGGCGAGCACAGATACGCAGTATTTT. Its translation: CASSQEVGASTDTQYF.

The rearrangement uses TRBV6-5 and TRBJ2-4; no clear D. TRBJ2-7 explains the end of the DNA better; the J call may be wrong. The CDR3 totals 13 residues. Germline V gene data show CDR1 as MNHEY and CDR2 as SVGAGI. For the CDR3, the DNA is TGTGCCAGCAGCGATAACACACGATACGAGCAGTACTTC. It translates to CASSDNTRYEQYF.

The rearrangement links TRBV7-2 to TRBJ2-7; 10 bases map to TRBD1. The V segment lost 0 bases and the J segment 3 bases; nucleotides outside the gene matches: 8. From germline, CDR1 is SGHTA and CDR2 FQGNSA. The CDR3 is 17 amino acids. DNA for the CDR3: TGTGCCAGCAGCTTAGCCGTGCGACAGGGGGCCCGCTACGAGCAGTACTTC. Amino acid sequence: CASSLAVRQGARYEQYF.

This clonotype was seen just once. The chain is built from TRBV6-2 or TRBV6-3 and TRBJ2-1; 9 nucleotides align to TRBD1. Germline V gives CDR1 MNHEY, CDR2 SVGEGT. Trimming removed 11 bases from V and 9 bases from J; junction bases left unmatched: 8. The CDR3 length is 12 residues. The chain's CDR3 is CAVGQGISEQFF. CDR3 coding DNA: TGTGCCGTCGGACAGGGGATAAGTGAGCAGTTCTTC.

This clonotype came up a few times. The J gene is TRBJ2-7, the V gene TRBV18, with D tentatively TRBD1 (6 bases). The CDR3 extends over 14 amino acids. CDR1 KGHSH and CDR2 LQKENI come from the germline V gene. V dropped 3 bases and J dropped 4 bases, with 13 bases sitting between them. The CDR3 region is CASSPRSQGYEQYF. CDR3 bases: TGTGCCAGCTCACCGAGAAGTCAGGGGTACGAGCAGTACTTC.

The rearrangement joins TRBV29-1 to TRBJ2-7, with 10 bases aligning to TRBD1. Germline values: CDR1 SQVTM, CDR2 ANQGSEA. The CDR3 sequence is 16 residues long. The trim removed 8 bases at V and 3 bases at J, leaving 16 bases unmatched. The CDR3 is CSTGANLGTGVYEQYF. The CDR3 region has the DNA TGCAGCACCGGAGCAAATTTGGGGACAGGGGTCTACGAGCAGTACTTC.

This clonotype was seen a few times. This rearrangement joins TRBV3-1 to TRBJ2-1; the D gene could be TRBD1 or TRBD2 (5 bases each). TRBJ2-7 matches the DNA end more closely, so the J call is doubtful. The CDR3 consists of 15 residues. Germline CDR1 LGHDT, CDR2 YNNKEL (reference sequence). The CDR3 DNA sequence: TGTGCCAGCAGCCAAGGGCCGGGGCCGGCCTACGAGCAGTACTTC. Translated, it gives CASSQGPGPAYEQYF.

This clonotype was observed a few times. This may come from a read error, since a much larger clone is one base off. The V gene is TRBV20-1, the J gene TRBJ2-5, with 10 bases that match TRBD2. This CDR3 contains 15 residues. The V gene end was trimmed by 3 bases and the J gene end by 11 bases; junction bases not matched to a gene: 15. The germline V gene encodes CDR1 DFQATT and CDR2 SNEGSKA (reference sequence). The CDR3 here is CSARERGGNLGEQYF. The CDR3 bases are TGCAGTGCTAGGGAGCGGGGGGGCAATCTAGGAGAGCAGTACTTC.

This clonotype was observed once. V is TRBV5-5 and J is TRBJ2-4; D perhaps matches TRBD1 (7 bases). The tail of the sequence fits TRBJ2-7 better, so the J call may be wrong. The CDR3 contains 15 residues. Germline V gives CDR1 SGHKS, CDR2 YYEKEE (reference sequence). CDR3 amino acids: CASSPPGAGGYEQYF. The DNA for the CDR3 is TGTGCCAGCAGCCCTCCGGGGGCAGGGGGATACGAGCAGTACTTC.

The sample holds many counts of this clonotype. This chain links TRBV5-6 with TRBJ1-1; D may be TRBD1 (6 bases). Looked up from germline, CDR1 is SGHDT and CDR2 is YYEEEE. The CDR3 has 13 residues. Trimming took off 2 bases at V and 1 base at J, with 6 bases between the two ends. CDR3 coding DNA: TGTGCCAGCAGCTTAGGGGGGAACACTGAAGCTTTCTTT. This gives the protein CASSLGGNTEAFF.

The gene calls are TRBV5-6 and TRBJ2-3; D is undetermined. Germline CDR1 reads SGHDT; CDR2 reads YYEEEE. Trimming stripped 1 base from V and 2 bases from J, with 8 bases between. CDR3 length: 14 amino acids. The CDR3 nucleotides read TGTGCCAGCAGCTTGCGGCTCTACACAGATACGCAGTATTTT. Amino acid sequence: CASSLRLYTDTQYF.

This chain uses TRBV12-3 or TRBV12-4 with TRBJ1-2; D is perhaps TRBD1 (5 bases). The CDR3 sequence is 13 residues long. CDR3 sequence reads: CASARGQGHGYTF. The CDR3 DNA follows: TGTGCGTCGGCCCGGGGCCAAGGGCATGGCTACACCTTC.

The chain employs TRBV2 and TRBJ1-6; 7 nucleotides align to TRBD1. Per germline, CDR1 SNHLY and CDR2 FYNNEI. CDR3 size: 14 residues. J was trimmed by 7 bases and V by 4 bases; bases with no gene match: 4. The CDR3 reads CASSVGDRNSPLHF. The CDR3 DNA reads TGTGCCAGCAGTGTAGGGGACAGAAATTCACCCCTCCACTTT.

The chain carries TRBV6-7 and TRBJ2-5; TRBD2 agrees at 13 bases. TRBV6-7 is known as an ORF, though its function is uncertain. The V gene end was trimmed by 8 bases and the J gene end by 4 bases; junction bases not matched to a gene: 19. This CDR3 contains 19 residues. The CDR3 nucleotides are TGTGCCAGCCCGACTAGCGGGGGGCCGGAGGCCTACAGAGGAGAGACCCAGTACTTC. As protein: CASPTSGGPEAYRGETQYF.

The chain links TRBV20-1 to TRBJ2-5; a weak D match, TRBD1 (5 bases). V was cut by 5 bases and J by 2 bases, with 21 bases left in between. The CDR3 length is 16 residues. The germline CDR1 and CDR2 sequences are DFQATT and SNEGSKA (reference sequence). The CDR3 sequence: CSASGMGRRSQETQYF. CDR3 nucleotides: TGCAGTGCTTCTGGGATGGGGCGTAGGTCTCAAGAGACCCAGTACTTC.

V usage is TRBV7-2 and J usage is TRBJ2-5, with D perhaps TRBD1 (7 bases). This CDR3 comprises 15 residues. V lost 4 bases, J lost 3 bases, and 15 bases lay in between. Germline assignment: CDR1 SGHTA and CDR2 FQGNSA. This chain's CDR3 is CASSYAGQTEETQYF. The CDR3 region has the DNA TGTGCCAGCAGCTACGCGGGACAGACGGAAGAGACCCAGTACTTC.